This is a list of T cell receptor beta chains from one sample in a study of a mutant IDH1 vaccine in newly diagnosed glioma. Their recognized antigens are unknown. This table comes from immunoSEQ multiplex PCR, and its TCRdb copy is limited to in-frame clones, with some not included. The sample includes around 120,000 clones, around 80% of them seen just once. The sequencing here drew on PBMCs, taken from a glioma patient whose treatment included an IDH1 peptide vaccine. Receptors originate from a man between 40 and 49 years old with glioma. Both conserved end residues are part of each CDR3. The order of the fields is J gene, V gene, CDR3 protein.

J: TRBJ2-2
V: TRBV29-1
CDR3: CSVKPQAGELFF

J: TRBJ1-2
V: TRBV7-9
CDR3: CASSSAIDGNYGYTF

J: TRBJ1-1
V: TRBV6-5
CDR3: CASSPRGPGTEAFF

J: TRBJ2-7
V: TRBV19
CDR3: CASSIVTDSGSYEQYF

J: TRBJ2-7
V: TRBV19
CDR3: CASSIDGAGSSSYEQYF

J: TRBJ1-2
V: TRBV6-6
CDR3: CAIIQGRGYTF

J: TRBJ1-5
V: TRBV19
CDR3: CASSIQAHQPQHF

J: TRBJ2-2
V: TRBV2
CDR3: CASSPRDRGVGGELFF

J: TRBJ2-1
V: TRBV2
CDR3: CASSRDSNNEQFF

J: TRBJ1-2
V: TRBV6-5
CDR3: CASSGGRQASYGYTF

J: TRBJ2-2
V: TRBV6-1
CDR3: CASSAQTGGGTGELFF

J: TRBJ1-2
V: TRBV19
CDR3: CASSMGPTGGYTF

J: TRBJ2-1
V: TRBV7-6
CDR3: CASSSYRGRREEQFF

J: TRBJ2-3
V: TRBV30
CDR3: CAWSSRERIDTQYF

J: TRBJ1-4
V: TRBV5-5
CDR3: CASSLRGSTNEKLFF

J: TRBJ1-2
V: TRBV27
CDR3: CASSETPRVYGYTF

J: TRBJ1-4
V: TRBV7-9
CDR3: CASSLPPYLTNEKLFF

J: TRBJ1-2
V: TRBV5-4
CDR3: CASSSQGIYGYTF

J: TRBJ1-2
V: TRBV29-1
CDR3: CSVETGPNYGYTF

J: TRBJ2-3
V: TRBV4-2
CDR3: CASSQEGGGADTQYF

J: TRBJ1-1
V: TRBV18
CDR3: CASSSTDILYTEAFF

J: TRBJ2-2
V: TRBV19
CDR3: CASSWTGGKAGELFF

J: TRBJ2-7
V: TRBV7-9
CDR3: CASSLEVRGLNYEQYF

J: TRBJ2-5
V: TRBV5-1
CDR3: CASSQTGGQETQYF

J: -
V: TRBV29-1
CDR3: CSVKGFDEQYF

J: TRBJ2-1
V: TRBV7-9
CDR3: CASSLLSGSEQFF

J: TRBJ1-4
V: TRBV4-2
CDR3: CASSLTLDGSPEKLFF